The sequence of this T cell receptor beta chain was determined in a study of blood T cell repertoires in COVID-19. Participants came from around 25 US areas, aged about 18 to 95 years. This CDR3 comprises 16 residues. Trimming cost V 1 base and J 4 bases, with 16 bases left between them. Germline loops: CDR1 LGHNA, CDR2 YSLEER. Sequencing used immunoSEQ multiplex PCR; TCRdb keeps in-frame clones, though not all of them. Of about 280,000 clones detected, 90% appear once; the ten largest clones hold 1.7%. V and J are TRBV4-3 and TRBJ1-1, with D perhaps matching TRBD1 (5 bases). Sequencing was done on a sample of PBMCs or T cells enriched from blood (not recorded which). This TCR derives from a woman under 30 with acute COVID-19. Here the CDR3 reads CASSQGPWGEPTEAFF. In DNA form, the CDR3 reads TGCGCCAGCAGCCAAGGTCCGTGGGGGGAGCCCACTGAAGCTTTCTTT.